The clone carrying this TCR beta chain was recorded a few times. Its antigen is unidentified. The sample is drawn from a study of CD8 T cells in ankylosing spondylitis. Overall study findings and caveats: Made up of under ten highly homologous variants, a TCR beta motif appeared characteristic of ankylosing spondylitis blood. Earlier work had already found some motif variants in reactive arthritis synovial fluid and blood.

One entry per CDR3 protein results from TCRdb running MiXCR on the 5' RACE reads. The sample contains around 770,000 distinct CDR3 sequences, about 10% of which appear only once. Sequenced: blood, either unsorted or a sorted T cell fraction (not recorded which). The clonotype originates from a male donor with ankylosing spondylitis.

Here the CDR3 reads CASSPRPGVGTETQYF. CDR3 DNA: TGTGCCAGCAGTCCCAGGCCGGGGGTAGGGACGGAGACCCAGTACTTC. The rearrangement joins TRBV5-6 to TRBJ2-5; maybe TRBD2 (6 bases). The ends were cut back, 5 bases at V and 5 bases at J, with 22 bases in the middle. The CDR3 covers 16 residues. Germline loops: CDR1 SGHDT, CDR2 YYEEEE.